This TCR beta chain stems from a study of cytomegalovirus exposure and HLA in healthy donors. Regarding the study as a whole: In an earlier analysis, about 87% or about 30%: the productive usage of most TCR beta V segments. Many donors shared some public TCRs, even though most TCR sequences were rare. HLA alleles showed associations with some 17,000 TCR beta sequences in a later analysis, at a 0.05 false discovery rate.

Germline values: CDR1 SGHAT, CDR2 FQNNGV. This CDR3 is 14 amino acids long. The ends were cut back, 7 bases at V and 7 bases at J, with 16 bases in the middle. Comments on this clone: Its specificity is not known.

The PCR contained 60 Vbeta and 13 Jbeta primers. In the study's own analysis: Unique TCR beta chains totaled some 88 million in a later count, with approximately 11 million of them shared. Produced via immunoSEQ multiplex PCR; TCRdb's table is partial and in-frame only. The D gene and trimming were derived from the DNA, and the V and J assignments and clone size from that table. Seen here are about 120,000 clones, about 80% observed once, and the top ten hold 30%. V usage is TRBV11-2 and J usage is TRBJ2-2, with D unresolved. The source of this sequence is a man in his sixties in good health and CMV-seropositive. Material: PBMCs. The CDR3 nucleotides are TGTGCCAGCACCATGACTCAAGGCGGCGGGGAGCTGTTTTTT. Protein sequence: CASTMTQGGGELFF.